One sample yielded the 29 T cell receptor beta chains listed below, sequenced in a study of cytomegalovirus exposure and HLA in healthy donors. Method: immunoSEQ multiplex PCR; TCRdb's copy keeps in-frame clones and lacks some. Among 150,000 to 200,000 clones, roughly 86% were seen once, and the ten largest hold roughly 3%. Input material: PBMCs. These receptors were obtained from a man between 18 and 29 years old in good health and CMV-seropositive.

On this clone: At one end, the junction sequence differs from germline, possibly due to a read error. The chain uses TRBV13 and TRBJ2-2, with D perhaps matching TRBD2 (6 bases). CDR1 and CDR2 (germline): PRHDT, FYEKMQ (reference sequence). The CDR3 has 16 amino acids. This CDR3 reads CASSLGERVGTGELFF. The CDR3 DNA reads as TGTGCCAGCAGCCTAGGAGAGCGGGTAGGCACCGGGGAGCTGTTTTTT. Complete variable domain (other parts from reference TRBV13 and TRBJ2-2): AAGVIQSPRHLIKEKRETATLKCYPIPRHDTVYWYQQGPGQDPQFLISFYEKMQSDKGSIPDRFSAQQFSDYHSELNMSSLELGDSALYFCASSLGERVGTGELFFGEGSRLTVL.

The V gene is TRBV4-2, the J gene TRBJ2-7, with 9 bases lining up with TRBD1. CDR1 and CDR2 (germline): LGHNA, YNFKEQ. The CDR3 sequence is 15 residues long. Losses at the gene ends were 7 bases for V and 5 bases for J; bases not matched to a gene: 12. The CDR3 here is CASKPHPGQGNEQYF. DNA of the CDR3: TGTGCCAGCAAACCACATCCGGGACAGGGTAACGAGCAGTACTTC.

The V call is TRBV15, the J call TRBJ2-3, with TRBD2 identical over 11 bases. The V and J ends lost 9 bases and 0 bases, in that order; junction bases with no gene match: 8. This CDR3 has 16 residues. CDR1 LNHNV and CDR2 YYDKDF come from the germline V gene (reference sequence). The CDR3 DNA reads TGTGCCACACTAGCGGGGGCCTACACTAGCACAGATACGCAGTATTTT. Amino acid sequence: CATLAGAYTSTDTQYF.

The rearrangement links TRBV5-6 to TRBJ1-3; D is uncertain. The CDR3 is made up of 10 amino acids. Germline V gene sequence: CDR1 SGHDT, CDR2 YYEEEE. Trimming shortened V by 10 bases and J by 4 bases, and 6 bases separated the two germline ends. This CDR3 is CALRGNTIYF. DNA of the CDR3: TGTGCCCTCAGGGGAAACACCATATATTTT.

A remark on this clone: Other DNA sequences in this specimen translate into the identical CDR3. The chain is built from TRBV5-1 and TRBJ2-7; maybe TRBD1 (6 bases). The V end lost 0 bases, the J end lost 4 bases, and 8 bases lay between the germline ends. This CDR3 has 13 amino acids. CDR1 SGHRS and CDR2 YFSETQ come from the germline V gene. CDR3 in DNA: TGCGCCAGCAGCTTGGCGGGGACATACGAGCAGTACTTC. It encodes CASSLAGTYEQYF.

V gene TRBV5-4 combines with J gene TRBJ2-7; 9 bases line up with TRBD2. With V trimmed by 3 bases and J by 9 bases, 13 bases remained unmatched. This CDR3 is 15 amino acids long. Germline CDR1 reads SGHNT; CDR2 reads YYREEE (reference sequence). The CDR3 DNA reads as TGTGCCAGCAGCTCAGGGGTCGGCGGGAGGGCCTCGCAGTACTTC. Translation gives CASSSGVGGRASQYF.

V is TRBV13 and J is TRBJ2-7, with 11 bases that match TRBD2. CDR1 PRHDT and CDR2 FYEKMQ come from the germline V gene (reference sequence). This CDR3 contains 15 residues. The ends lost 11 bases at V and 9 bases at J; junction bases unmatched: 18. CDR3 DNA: TGTGCCGCCGGGTCGGGGACTAGCGGACAATCCGGGCAGTACTTC. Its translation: CAAGSGTSGQSGQYF.

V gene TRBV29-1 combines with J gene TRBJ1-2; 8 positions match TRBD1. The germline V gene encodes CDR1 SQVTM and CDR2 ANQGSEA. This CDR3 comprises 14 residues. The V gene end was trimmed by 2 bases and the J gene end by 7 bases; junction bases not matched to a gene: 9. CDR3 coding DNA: TGCAGCGTTGAATCGGGGGCAGGGGGCCGTGGCTACACCTTC. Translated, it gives CSVESGAGGRGYTF.

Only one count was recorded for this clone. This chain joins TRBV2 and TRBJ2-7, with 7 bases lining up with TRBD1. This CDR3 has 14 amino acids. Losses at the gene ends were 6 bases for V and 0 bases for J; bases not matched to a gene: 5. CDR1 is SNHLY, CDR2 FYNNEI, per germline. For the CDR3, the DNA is TGTGCCAGCAGCGCGGACAGGAGCTCCTACGAGCAGTACTTC. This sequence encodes CASSADRSSYEQYF.

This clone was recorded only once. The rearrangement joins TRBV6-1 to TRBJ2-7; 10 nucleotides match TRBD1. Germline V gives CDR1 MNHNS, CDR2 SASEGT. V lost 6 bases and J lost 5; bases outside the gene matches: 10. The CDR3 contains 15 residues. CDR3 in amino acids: CASSDRGQGSDEQYF. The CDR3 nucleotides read TGTGCCAGCAGCGATAGGGGACAGGGGAGCGACGAGCAGTACTTC.

The CDR3 nucleotides read TGCGCCAGCAGCTTGGACCTAGCGGGAGGCCTCGGCGGGGAGCTGTTTTTT. Its translation is CASSLDLAGGLGGELFF. The rearrangement joins TRBV5-1 to TRBJ2-2, with 11 bases aligning to TRBD2. Germline V lookup: CDR1 SGHRS, CDR2 YFSETQ. CDR3 length equals 17 residues. With 0 bases clipped from V and 7 bases from J, the junction kept 8 bases outside the gene matches.

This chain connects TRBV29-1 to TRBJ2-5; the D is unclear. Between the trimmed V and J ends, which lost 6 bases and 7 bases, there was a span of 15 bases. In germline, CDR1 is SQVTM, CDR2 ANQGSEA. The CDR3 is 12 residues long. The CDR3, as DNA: TGCAGCGTCTCGACGGCCCCGGGGACCCAGTACTTC. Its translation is CSVSTAPGTQYF.

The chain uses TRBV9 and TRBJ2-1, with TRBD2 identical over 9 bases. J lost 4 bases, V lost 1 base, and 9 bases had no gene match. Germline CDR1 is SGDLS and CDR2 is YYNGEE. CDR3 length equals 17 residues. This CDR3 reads CASSVRSSGSPYNEQFF. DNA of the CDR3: TGTGCCAGCAGCGTAAGAAGTAGCGGGAGCCCATACAATGAGCAGTTCTTC.

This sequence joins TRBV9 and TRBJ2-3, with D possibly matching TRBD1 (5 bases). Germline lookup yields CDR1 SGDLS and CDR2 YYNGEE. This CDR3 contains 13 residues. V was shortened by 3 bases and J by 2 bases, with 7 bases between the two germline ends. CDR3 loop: CASSEGNTDTQYF. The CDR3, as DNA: TGTGCCAGCAGCGAGGGGAACACAGATACGCAGTATTTT.

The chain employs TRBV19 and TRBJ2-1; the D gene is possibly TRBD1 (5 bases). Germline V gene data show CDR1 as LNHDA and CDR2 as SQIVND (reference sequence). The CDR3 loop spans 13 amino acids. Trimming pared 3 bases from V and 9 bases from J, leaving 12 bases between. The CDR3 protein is CASSILDSSEQFF. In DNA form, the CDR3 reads TGTGCCAGTAGTATTTTAGACAGTAGTGAGCAGTTCTTC.

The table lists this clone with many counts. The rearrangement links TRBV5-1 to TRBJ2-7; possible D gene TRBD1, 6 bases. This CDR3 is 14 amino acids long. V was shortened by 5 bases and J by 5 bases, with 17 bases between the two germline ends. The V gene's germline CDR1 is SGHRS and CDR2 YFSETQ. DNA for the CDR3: TGCGCCAGCAGTTCGGTAGGGGGTGGCGACGAGCAGTACTTC. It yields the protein CASSSVGGGDEQYF.

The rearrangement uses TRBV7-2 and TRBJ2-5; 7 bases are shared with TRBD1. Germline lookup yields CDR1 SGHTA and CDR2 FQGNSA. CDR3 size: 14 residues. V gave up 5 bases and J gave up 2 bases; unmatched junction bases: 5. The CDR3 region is CASSTRDRQETQYF. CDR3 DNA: TGTGCCAGCAGCACAAGGGACAGACAAGAGACCCAGTACTTC.

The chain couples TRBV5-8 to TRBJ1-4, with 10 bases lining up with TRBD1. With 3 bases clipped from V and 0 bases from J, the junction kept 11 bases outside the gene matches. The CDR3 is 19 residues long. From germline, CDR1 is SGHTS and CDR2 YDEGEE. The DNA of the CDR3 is TGTGCCAGCAGCTCCCAAACCGGGACAGGGGCTGCAACTAATGAAAAACTGTTTTTT. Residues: CASSSQTGTGAATNEKLFF.

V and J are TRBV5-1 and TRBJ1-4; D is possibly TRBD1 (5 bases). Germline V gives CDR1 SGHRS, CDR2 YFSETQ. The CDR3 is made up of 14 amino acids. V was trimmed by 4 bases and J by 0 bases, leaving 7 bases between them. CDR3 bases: TGCGCCAGCAGCCCGGACACAACTAATGAAAAACTGTTTTTT. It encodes CASSPDTTNEKLFF. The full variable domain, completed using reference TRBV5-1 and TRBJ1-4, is KAGVTQTPRYLIKTRGQQVTLSCSPISGHRSVSWYQQTPGQGLQFLFEYFSETQRNKGNFPGRFSGRQFSNSRSEMNVSTLELGDSALYLCASSPDTTNEKLFFGSGTQLSVL.

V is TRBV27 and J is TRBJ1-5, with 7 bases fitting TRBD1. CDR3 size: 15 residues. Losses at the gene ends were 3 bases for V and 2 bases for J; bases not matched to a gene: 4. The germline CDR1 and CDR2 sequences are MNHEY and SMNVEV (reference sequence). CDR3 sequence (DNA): TGTGCCAGCAGTTTCCGACAGGGTCGCAATCAGCCCCAGCATTTT. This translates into CASSFRQGRNQPQHF.

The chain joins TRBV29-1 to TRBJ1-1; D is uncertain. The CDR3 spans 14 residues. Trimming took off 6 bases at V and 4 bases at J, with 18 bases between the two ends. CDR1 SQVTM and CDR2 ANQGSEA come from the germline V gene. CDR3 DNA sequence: TGCAGCGTGACGGAGAGGAGAGGCTTCACTGAAGCTTTCTTT. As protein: CSVTERRGFTEAFF.

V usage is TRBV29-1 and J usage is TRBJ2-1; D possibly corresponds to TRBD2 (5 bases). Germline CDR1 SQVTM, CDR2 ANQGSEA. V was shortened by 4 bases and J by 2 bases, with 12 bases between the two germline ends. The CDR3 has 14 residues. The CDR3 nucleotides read TGCAGCGTTGCGGGGTGGTCGACCTACAATGAGCAGTTCTTC. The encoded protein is CSVAGWSTYNEQFF.

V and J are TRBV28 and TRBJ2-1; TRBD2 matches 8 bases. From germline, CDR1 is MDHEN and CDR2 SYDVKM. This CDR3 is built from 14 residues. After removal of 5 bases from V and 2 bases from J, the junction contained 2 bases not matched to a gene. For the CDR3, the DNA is TGTGCCAGCAGTCCTAGCGGGCCCTACAATGAGCAGTTCTTC. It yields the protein CASSPSGPYNEQFF.

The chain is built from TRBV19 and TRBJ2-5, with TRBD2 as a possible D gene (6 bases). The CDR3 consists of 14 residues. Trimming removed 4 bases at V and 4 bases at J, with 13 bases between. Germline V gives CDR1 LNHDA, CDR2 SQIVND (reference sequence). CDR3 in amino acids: CASSTRLVAETQYF. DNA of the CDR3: TGTGCCAGTAGTACCCGACTAGTTGCAGAGACCCAGTACTTC.

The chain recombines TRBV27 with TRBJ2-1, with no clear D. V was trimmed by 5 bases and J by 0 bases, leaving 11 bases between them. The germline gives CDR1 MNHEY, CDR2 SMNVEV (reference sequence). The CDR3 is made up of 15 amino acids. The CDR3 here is CASSSTPSSYNEQFF. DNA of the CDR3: TGTGCCAGCAGTAGTACACCAAGCTCCTACAATGAGCAGTTCTTC.

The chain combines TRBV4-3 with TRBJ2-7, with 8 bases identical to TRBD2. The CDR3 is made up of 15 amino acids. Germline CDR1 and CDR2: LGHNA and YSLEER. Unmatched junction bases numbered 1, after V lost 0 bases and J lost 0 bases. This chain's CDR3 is CASSQEREASYEQYF. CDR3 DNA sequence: TGCGCCAGCAGCCAAGAGCGGGAGGCCTCCTACGAGCAGTACTTC.

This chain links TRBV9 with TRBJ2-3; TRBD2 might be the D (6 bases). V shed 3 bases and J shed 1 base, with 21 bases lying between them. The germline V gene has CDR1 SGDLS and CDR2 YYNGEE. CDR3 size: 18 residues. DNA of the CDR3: TGTGCCAGCAGCGGTGGATCGGGGAGGTGGTATGGCACAGATACGCAGTATTTT. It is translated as CASSGGSGRWYGTDTQYF.

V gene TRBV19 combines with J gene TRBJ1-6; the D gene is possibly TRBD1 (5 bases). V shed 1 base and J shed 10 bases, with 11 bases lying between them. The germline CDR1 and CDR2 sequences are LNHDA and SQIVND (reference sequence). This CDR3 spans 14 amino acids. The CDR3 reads CASSIADRGSPLHF. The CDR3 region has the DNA TGTGCCAGTAGTATAGCTGACAGAGGCTCACCCCTCCACTTT.

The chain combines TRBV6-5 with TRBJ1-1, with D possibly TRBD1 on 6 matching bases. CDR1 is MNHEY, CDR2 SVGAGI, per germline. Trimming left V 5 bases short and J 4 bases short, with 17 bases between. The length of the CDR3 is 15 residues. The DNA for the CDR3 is TGTGCCAGCAGTCAACCGAAAGGGGGTAGCACTGAAGCTTTCTTT. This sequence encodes CASSQPKGGSTEAFF.